These 12 T cell receptor beta chains share one sample of origin, sequenced in a study of post-analysis software for immune sequencing data. No antigens are known for them. The library was made from cDNA and included unique molecular identifiers. Via MiXCR, TCRdb re-called the PCR reads, giving one row per CDR3 protein. The repertoire includes roughly 730,000 distinct CDR3 sequences, roughly 29% of them detected once, and roughly 0.53% sits in the top ten. Study-wide results and caveats: In patients, TRBV5-6, TRBV5-1 and TRBV20-1 belonged to roughly five TRBV segments found more frequently than in controls.

Sequenced: blood. The receptors originated from a girl between 10 and 17 years old with multiple sclerosis.

Points on this clonotype: At one end, the junction sequence differs from germline, possibly due to a read error. This rearrangement joins TRBV10-3 to TRBJ2-7, with TRBD2 as a possible D gene (5 bases). This CDR3 has 12 residues. Germline CDR1 and CDR2: ENHRY and SYGVKD. As DNA, the CDR3 is TGTGCCATCAGCCGCCTCGGGGTCGAGCGGTACTTC. Its protein product is CAISRLGVERYF.

This clonotype was counted once. The chain links TRBV7-8 to TRBJ1-4; TRBD1 aligns across 11 bases. With V trimmed by 6 bases and J by 7 bases, 13 bases remained unmatched. CDR1 is SGHVS and CDR2 is FQNEAQ in the germline V gene. The CDR3 contains 17 residues. CDR3 in amino acids: CASRRDRGEGPSEKLFF. The CDR3 DNA is TGTGCCAGCAGACGGGACAGGGGGGAGGGTCCGTCTGAAAAACTGTTTTTT.

The rearrangement joins TRBV20-1 to TRBJ1-1, with TRBD1 matching over 8 bases. Germline CDR1 is DFQATT and CDR2 is SNEGSKA (reference sequence). The CDR3 has 14 residues. J was trimmed by 5 bases and V by 3 bases; bases with no gene match: 8. The CDR3 nucleotides are TGCAGTGCTAGCCTCGGACAGGGAGGTACTGAAGCTTTCTTT. Translated, it gives CSASLGQGGTEAFF.

The rearrangement links TRBV12-5 to TRBJ1-1; the D is unclear. Germline CDR1 LGHNT, CDR2 FRNRAP. V lost 4 bases to trimming and J lost 7 bases, with 13 bases between them. The CDR3 spans 13 residues. CDR3 sequence (DNA): TGTGCTAGTGGTTCACCACCAGACGGTGAAGCTTTCTTT. This sequence encodes CASGSPPDGEAFF.

V is TRBV20-1 and J is TRBJ1-2, with unresolved D. The CDR3 covers 12 residues. The ends were cut back, 3 bases at V and 4 bases at J, with 9 bases in the middle. Per germline, CDR1 DFQATT and CDR2 SNEGSKA (reference sequence). CDR3 DNA: TGCAGTGCTAGTTATCGGGTCTATGGCTACACCTTC. It yields the protein CSASYRVYGYTF.

This clonotype has only one observation. The junction departs from germline at one end; a sequencing error may be responsible. J is TRBJ2-5 and V is TRBV5-5, with no clear D. Germline lookup yields CDR1 SGHKS and CDR2 YYEKEE (reference sequence). CDR3 length equals 12 residues. The DNA of the CDR3 is TGTGCCAGCAACTTGAACGTGGAGACCCAGTACTTC. It translates to CASNLNVETQYF.

The rearrangement joins TRBV14 to TRBJ2-7; TRBD1 might be the D (8 bases). Trimming stripped 4 bases from V and 4 bases from J, with 14 bases between. Germline V gene sequence: CDR1 SGHDN, CDR2 FVKESK. The CDR3 runs 14 residues. CDR3 coding DNA: TGTGCCAGCAGCCTACAGGGGGGGTTTTACGAGCAGTACTTC. This sequence encodes CASSLQGGFYEQYF. The complete variable domain, with remaining parts taken from reference TRBV14 and TRBJ2-7, reads EAGVTQFPSHSVIEKGQTVTLRCDPISGHDNLYWYRRVMGKEIKFLLHFVKESKQDESGMPNNRFLAERTGGTYSTLKVQPAELEDSGVYFCASSLQGGFYEQYFGPGTRLTVT.

This clonotype was seen a handful of times. This chain joins TRBV12-3 or TRBV12-4 and TRBJ1-1, with TRBD1 matching 9 bases. J gave up 2 bases and V 5 bases, and 9 bases lay outside the gene matches. The CDR3 covers 16 residues. The CDR3 sequence: CASSPQQGAGNTEAFF. The DNA of the CDR3 is TGTGCCAGCAGTCCCCAACAGGGGGCGGGTAACACTGAAGCTTTCTTT.

A note on this clonotype: One end of the junction varies from germline; a read error may be responsible. CDR3 protein: CASSLAGRGAYGQYF. In DNA, the CDR3 is TGTGCCAGCAGCTTAGCTGGCAGGGGCGCGTACGGGCAGTACTTC. This chain connects TRBV7-9 to TRBJ2-7; a weak D match, TRBD1 (6 bases). This CDR3 is 15 amino acids long. The V gene's germline CDR1 is SEHNR and CDR2 FQNEAQ (reference sequence).

V usage is TRBV20-1 and J usage is TRBJ2-4; no definite D call. The J call could be wrong; TRBJ2-5 is a better fit for the DNA end. The CDR3 extends over 15 amino acids. CDR1 and CDR2 from the germline V gene are DFQATT and SNEGSKA (reference sequence). The CDR3 bases are TGCAGTGCTAGAGATTTCCGGCTAACAGAAGAGACCCAGTACTTC. Its protein is CSARDFRLTEETQYF.

This clonotype was counted ten times or more. This chain joins TRBV12-3 or TRBV12-4 and TRBJ2-1, with a weak D call TRBD2 (5 bases). Trimming pared 5 bases from V and 7 bases from J, leaving 18 bases between. This CDR3 comprises 15 residues. The DNA of the CDR3 is TGTGCCAGCAGTCCTCATGGACTGGGCGAGAATGAGCAGTTCTTC. Translating gives CASSPHGLGENEQFF.

This clonotype was observed a few times. The gene calls are TRBV28 and TRBJ1-4; D call uncertain. Germline V gene sequence: CDR1 MDHEN, CDR2 SYDVKM. The CDR3 length is 16 residues. The germline V and J ends were trimmed by 6 bases and 0 bases, with 14 bases remaining between them. The CDR3 spells CASSLRLRATNEKLFF. The CDR3, as DNA: TGTGCCAGCAGCCTCAGACTCCGAGCAACTAATGAAAAACTGTTTTTT.